This T cell receptor beta chain was captured by sequencing in a study of OX40 agonist ivuxolimab in advanced cancers. Study overall: Patients were treated with intravenous ivuxolimab, dosed at 0.01 to 10 mg/kg and infused every 2 weeks.

TCRdb's table, derived via immunoSEQ multiplex PCR, lists solely in-frame clones and lacks some. The data contain around 71,000 clones, approximately 86% of them singletons. The germline CDR1 and CDR2 sequences are SNHLY and FYNNEI. V was pared by 6 bases and J by 0 bases, with 6 bases between. The CDR3 is made up of 12 amino acids. Findings of the study overall: Relative to CD4+, CD8+ T cells held more expanded clones on average.

Of note for this clone: The antigen remains undetermined.

The rearrangement links TRBV2 to TRBJ2-7; D is unresolved. The starting material was CD4+ or CD8+ T cells sorted from blood, obtained in a trial of the OX40 agonist ivuxolimab. The clonotype comes from an adult with an advanced solid tumor such as melanoma, head and neck, liver or kidney cancer. The CDR3 loop is CASSQSSYEQYF. CDR3 bases: TGTGCCAGCAGCCAAAGCTCCTACGAGCAGTACTTC.